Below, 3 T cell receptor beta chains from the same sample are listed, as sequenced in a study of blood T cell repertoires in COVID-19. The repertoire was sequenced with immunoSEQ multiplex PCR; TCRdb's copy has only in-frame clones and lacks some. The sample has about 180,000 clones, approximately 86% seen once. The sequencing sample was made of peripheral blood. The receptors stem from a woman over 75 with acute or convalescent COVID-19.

CDR3 coding DNA: TGTGCCAGCAAGAACAGAAACTTCGATGAGCAGTTCTTC. This encodes CASKNRNFDEQFF. This chain connects TRBV7-2 to TRBJ2-1; D is undetermined. With 7 bases removed from V and 8 bases from J, the gap between germline ends came to 15 bases. Germline values: CDR1 SGHTA, CDR2 FQGNSA. There are 13 residues in the CDR3. Full variable domain (remainder filled in from reference TRBV7-2 and TRBJ2-1): GAGVSQSPSNKVTEKGKDVELRCDPISGHTALYWYRQSLGQGLEFLIYFQGNSAPDKSGLPSDRFSAERTGGSVSTLTIQRTQQEDSAVYLCASKNRNFDEQFFGPGTRLTVL.

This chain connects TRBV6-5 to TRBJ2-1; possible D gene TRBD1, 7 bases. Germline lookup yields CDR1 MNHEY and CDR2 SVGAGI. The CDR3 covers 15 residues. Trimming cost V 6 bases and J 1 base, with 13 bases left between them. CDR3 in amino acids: CASSTGEASYNEQFF. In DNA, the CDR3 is TGTGCCAGCAGCACAGGGGAGGCATCCTACAATGAGCAGTTCTTC.

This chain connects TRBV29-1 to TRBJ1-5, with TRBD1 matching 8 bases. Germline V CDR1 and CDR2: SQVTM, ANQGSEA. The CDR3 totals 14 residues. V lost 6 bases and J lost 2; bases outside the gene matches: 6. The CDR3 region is CSVKDRVGNQPQHF. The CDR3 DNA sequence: TGCAGCGTGAAGGACAGGGTTGGCAATCAGCCCCAGCATTTT. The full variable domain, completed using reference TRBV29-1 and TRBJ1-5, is SAVISQKPSRDICQRGTSLTIQCQVDSQVTMMFWYRQQPGQSLTLIATANQGSEATYESGFVIDKFPISRPNLTFSTLTVSNMSPEDSSIYLCSVKDRVGNQPQHFGDGTRLSIL.